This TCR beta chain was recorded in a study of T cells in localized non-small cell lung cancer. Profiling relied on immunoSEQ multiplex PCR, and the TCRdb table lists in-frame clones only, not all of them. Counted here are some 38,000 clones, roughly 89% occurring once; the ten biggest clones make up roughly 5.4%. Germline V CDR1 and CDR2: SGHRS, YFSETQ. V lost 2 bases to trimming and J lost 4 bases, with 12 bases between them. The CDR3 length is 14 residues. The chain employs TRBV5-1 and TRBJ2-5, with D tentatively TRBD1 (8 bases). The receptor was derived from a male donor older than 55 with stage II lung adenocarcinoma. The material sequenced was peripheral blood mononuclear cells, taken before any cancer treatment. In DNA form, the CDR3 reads TGCGCCAGCAGCTTAACAGGGGGGGGAGAGACCCAGTACTTC. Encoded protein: CASSLTGGGETQYF.